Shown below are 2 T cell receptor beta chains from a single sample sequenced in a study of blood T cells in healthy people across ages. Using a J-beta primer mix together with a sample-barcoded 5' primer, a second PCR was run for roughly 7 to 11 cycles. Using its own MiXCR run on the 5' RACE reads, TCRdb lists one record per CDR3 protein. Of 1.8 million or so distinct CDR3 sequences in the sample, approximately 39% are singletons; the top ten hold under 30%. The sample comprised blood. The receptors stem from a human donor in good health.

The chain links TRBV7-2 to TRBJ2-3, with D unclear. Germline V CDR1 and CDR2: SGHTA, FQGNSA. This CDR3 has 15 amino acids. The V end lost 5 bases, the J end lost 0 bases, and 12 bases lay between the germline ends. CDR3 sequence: CASSRSPDSTDTQYF. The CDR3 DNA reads TGTGCCAGCAGCCGCTCCCCAGATAGCACAGATACGCAGTATTTT.

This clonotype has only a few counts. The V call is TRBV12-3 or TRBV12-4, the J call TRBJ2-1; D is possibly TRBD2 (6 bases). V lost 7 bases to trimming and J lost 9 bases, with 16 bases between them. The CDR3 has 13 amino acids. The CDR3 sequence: CASKGSRRGEQFF. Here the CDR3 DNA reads TGTGCCAGCAAAGGTTCTAGGAGGGGTGAGCAGTTCTTC.